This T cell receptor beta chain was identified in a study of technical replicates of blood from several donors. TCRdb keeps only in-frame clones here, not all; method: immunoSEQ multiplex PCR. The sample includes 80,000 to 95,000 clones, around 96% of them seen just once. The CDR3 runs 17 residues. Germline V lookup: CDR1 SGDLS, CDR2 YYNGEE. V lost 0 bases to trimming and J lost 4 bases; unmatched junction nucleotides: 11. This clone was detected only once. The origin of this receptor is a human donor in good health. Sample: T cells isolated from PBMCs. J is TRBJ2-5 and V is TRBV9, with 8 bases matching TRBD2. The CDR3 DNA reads TGTGCCAGCAGCGTAGGATCGAGCGGGAGAGTCTTAGAGACCCAGTACTTC. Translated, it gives CASSVGSSGRVLETQYF.